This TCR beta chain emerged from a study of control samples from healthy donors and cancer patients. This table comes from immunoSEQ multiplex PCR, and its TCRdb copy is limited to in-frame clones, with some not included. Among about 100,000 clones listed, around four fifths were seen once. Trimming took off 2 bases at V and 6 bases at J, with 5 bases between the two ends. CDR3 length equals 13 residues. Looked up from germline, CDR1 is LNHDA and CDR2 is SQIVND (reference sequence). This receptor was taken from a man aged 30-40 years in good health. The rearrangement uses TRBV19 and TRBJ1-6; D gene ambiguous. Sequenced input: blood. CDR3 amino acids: CASSISANSPLHF. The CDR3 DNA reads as TGTGCCAGTAGTATATCGGCTAATTCACCCCTCCACTTT.